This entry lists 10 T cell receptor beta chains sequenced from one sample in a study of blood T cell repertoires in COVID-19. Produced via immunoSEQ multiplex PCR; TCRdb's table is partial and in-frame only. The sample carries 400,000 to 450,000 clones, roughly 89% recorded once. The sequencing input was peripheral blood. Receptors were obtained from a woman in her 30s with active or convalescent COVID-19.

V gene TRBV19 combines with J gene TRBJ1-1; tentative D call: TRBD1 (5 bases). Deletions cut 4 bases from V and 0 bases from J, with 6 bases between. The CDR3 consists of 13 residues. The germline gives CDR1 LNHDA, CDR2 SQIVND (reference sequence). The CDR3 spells CASSRGVNTEAFF. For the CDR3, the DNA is TGTGCCAGTAGTAGGGGGGTGAACACTGAAGCTTTCTTT.

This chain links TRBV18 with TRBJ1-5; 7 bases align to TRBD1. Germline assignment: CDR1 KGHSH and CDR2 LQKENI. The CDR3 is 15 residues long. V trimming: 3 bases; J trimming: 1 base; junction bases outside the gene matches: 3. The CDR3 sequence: CASSPQGVSNQPQHF. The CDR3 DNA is TGTGCCAGCTCACCCCAGGGGGTAAGCAATCAGCCCCAGCATTTT.

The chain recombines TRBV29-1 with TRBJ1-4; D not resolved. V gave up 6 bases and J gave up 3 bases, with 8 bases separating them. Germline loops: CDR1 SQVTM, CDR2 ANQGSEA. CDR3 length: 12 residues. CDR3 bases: TGCAGCGTACAGCTTGCTAATGAAAAACTGTTTTTT. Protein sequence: CSVQLANEKLFF.

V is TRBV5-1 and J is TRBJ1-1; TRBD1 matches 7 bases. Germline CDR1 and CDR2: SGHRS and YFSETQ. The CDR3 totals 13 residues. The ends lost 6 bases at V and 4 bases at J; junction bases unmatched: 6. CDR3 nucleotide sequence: TGCGCCAGCAATGGACAGGCTGGCACTGAAGCTTTCTTT. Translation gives CASNGQAGTEAFF.

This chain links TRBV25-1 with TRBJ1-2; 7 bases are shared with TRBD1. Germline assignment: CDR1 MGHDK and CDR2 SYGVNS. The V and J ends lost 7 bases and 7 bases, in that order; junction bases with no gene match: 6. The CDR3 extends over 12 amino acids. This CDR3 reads CASTPGGGGYTF. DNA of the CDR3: TGTGCCAGCACCCCAGGGGGAGGTGGCTACACCTTC.

The DNA of the CDR3 is TGTGCCAGCAGTCCCTACAGCGGGGACTACTCAACTAATGAAAAACTGTTTTTT. It yields the protein CASSPYSGDYSTNEKLFF. The V call is TRBV6-6, the J call TRBJ1-4; tentatively, D is TRBD1 (5 bases). Germline CDR1 reads MNHNY; CDR2 reads SVGAGI (reference sequence). The CDR3 consists of 18 residues. V was shortened by 5 bases and J by 0 bases, with 19 bases between the two germline ends.

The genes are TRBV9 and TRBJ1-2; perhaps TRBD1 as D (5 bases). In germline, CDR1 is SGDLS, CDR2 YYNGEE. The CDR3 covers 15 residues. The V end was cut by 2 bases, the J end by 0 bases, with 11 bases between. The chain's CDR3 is CASSVMGQANYGYTF. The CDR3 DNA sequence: TGTGCCAGCAGCGTGATGGGGCAGGCTAACTATGGCTACACCTTC.

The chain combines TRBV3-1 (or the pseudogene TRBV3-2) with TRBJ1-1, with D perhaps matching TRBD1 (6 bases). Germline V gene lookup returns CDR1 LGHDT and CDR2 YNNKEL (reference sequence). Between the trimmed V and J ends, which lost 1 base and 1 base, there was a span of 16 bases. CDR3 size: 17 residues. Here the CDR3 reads CASSQAGGRGQNTEAFF. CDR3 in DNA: TGTGCCAGCAGCCAAGCTGGGGGCAGGGGACAGAACACTGAAGCTTTCTTT.

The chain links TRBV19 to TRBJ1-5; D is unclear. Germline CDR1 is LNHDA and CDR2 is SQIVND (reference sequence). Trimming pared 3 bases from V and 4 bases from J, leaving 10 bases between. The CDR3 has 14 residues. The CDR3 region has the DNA TGTGCCAGTAGTATCGGGTCGACGAATCAGCCCCAGCATTTT. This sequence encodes CASSIGSTNQPQHF.

The DNA of the CDR3 is TGTGCCAGCAGCCATCCTACTCGCGGGACTGAAGCTTTCTTT. Translation gives CASSHPTRGTEAFF. The rearrangement joins TRBV5-5 to TRBJ1-1; D is uncertain. CDR1 and CDR2 (germline): SGHKS, YYEKEE (reference sequence). The CDR3 totals 14 residues. V lost 4 bases to trimming and J lost 5 bases, with 15 bases between them.